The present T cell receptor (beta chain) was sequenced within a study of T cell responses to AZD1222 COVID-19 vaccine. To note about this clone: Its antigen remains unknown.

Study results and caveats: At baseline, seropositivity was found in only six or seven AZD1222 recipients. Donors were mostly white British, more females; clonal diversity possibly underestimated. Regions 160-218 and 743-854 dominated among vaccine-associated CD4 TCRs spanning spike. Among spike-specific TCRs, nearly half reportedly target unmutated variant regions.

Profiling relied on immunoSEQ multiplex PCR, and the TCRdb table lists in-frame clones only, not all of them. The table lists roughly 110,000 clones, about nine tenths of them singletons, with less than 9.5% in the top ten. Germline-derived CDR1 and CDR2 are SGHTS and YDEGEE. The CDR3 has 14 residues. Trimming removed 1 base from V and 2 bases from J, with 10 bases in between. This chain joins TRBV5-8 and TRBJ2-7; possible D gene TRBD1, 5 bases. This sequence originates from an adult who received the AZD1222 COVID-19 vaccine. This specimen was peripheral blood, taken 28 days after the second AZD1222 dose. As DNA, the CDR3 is TGTGCCAGCAGCTTGTTAGCAGGGACCTACGAGCAGTACTTC. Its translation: CASSLLAGTYEQYF.